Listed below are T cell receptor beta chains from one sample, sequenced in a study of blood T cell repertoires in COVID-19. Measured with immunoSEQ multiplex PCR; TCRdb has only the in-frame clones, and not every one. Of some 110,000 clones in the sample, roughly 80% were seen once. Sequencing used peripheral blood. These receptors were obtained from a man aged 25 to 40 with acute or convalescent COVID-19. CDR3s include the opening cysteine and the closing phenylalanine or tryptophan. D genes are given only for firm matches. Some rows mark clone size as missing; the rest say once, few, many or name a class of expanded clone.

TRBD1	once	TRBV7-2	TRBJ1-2	CASSSQGQGVYGYTF	TGTGCCAGCAGCTCCCAGGGACAGGGGGTTTATGGCTACACCTTC
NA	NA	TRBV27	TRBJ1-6	CASSYRERGSPLHF	TGTGCCAGCAGTTACAGGGAAAGAGGTTCACCCCTCCACTTT
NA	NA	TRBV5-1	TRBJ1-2	CASSLDARESTF	TGCGCCAGCAGCTTGGATGCGAGGGAGAGCACCTTC
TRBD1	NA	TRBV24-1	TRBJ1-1	CATSDGEGASTFF	TGTGCCACCAGTGATGGAGAGGGGGCTTCGACTTTCTTT
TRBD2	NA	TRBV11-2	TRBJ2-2	CASSPMGASGMNTGELFF	TGTGCCAGCAGCCCAATGGGGGCTAGCGGGATGAACACCGGGGAGCTGTTTTTT
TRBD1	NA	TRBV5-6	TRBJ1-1	CASSFLDRDTEAFF	TGTGCCAGCAGCTTTTTGGACAGGGACACTGAAGCTTTCTTT
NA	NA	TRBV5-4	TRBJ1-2	CASSFEEQRMAGYTF	TGTGCCAGCAGCTTTGAGGAGCAGCGTATGGCTGGCTACACCTTC
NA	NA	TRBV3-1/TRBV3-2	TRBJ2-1	CASSRGSVSSYNEQFF	TGTGCCAGCAGCCGAGGAAGTGTCAGCTCCTACAATGAGCAGTTCTTC
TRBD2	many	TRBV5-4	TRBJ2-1	CASSPGGTSGNHEQFF	TGTGCCAGCAGCCCAGGTGGGACTAGCGGGAACCATGAGCAGTTCTTC
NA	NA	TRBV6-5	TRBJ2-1	CASSGDEQFF	TGTGCCAGCAGCGGGGATGAGCAGTTCTTC
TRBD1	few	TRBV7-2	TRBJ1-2	CASSLYRGGYTF	TGTGCCAGCAGCTTATACAGGGGTGGCTACACCTTC
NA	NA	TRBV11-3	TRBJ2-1	CASSPDWGEQFF	TGTGCCAGCAGCCCGGACTGGGGTGAGCAGTTCTTC
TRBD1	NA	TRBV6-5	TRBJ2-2	CASSYSGQELTGELFF	TGTGCCAGCAGTTACTCCGGACAGGAACTGACCGGGGAGCTGTTTTTT
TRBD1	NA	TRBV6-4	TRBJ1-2	CANLRDRGPQWYGYTF	TGTGCCAACCTCCGGGACAGGGGGCCCCAATGGTATGGCTACACCTTC
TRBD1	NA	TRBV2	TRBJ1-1	CASSWTGSAEAFF	TGTGCCAGCAGTTGGACAGGGAGCGCTGAAGCTTTCTTT
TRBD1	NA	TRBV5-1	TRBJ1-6	CASSRGQGGNSPLHF	TGCGCCAGCAGCAGGGGACAGGGGGGAAATTCACCCCTCCACTTT
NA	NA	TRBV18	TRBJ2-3	CASSPPDTWTQYF	TGTGCCAGCTCACCACCTGACACTTGGACGCAGTATTTT
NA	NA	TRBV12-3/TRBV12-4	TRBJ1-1	CASSLGATTEAFF	TGTGCCAGCAGTTTAGGGGCAACCACTGAAGCTTTCTTT
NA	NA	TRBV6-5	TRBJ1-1	CASPYDATGSRAFF	TGTGCCAGCCCCTACGATGCTACAGGTTCGAGGGCTTTCTTT
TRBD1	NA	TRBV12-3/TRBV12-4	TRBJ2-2	CASSPGGTGELFF	TGTGCCAGCAGCCCAGGGGGCACCGGGGAGCTGTTTTTT
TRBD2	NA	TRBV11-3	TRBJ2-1	CASSFGLAGGNEQFF	TGTGCCAGCAGCTTCGGACTAGCGGGAGGTAATGAGCAGTTCTTC
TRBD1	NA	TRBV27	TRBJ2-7	CASIGTGNYEQYF	TGTGCCAGCATTGGGACAGGGAACTACGAGCAGTACTTC
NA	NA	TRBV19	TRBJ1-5	CASSTRRNQPQHF	TGTGCCAGTAGTACTAGGAGAAATCAGCCCCAGCATTTT
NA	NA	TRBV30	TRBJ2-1	CAWSRGQSYNEQFF	TGTGCCTGGAGTAGAGGACAGTCCTACAATGAGCAGTTCTTC
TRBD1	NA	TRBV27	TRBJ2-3	CASSTGQGAGDTQYF	TGTGCCAGCAGTACCGGACAGGGGGCAGGAGATACGCAGTATTTT
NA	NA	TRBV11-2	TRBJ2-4	CASSLGAGRLLAKNIQYF	TGTGCCAGCAGCTTAGGGGCAGGTCGGTTGCTAGCCAAAAACATTCAGTACTTC
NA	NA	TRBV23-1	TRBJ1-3	CASRPRPLRDSGNTIYF	TGCGCCAGCAGGCCCCGCCCCCTCAGGGACTCTGGAAACACCATATATTTT
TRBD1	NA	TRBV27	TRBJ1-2	CASSRTGNYGYTF	TGTGCCAGCAGCCGGACAGGGAACTATGGCTACACCTTC
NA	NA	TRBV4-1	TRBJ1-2	CASSQDQGSDYGYTF	TGCGCCAGCAGCCAAGATCAGGGTTCGGACTATGGCTACACCTTC
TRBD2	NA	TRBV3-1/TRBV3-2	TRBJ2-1	CASSQWGGRDNEQFF	TGTGCCAGCAGCCAATGGGGCGGGAGAGACAATGAGCAGTTCTTC
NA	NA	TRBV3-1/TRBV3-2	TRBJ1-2	CASSRNSVGYTF	TGTGCCAGCAGCCGCAATTCAGTTGGCTACACCTTC
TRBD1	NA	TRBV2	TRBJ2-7	CASSLQGDEQYF	TGTGCCAGCAGCTTACAGGGGGACGAGCAGTACTTC
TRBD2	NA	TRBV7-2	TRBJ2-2	CASSPRGLAGGLGELFF	TGTGCCAGCAGCCCAAGGGGTTTAGCGGGAGGGCTCGGGGAGCTGTTTTTT
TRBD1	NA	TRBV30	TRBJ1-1	CAWSAGQGNTEAFF	TGTGCCTGGAGCGCGGGACAGGGGAACACTGAAGCTTTCTTT
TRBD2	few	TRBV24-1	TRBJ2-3	CATSDTQRRGGTDTQYF	TGTGCCACCAGTGATACCCAGCGTCGGGGAGGGACAGATACGCAGTATTTT
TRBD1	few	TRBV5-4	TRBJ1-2	CASWDRMYGYTF	TGTGCCAGCTGGGACAGAATGTATGGCTACACCTTC
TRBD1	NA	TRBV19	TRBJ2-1	CASSIMTGENEQFF	TGTGCCAGTAGTATCATGACAGGGGAAAATGAGCAGTTCTTC
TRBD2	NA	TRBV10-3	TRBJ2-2	CAISESLAGDTGELFF	TGTGCCATCAGTGAGTCGCTAGCGGGGGACACCGGGGAGCTGTTTTTT
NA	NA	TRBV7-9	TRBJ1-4	CASSLAFFNEKLFF	TGTGCCAGCAGCTTAGCTTTCTTTAATGAAAAACTGTTTTTT
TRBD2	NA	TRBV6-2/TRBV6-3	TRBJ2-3	CASSYSIIAGIDTQYF	TGTGCCAGCAGTTACAGCATCATAGCGGGTATAGATACGCAGTATTTT
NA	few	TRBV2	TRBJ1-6	CASAQASSYNSPLHF	TGTGCCAGCGCACAGGCCAGCTCCTATAATTCACCCCTCCACTTT
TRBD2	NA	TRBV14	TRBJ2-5	CASSRTSGFRETQYF	TGTGCCAGCAGCCGGACTAGCGGATTTCGAGAGACCCAGTACTTC
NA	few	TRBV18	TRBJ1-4	CASSPGREANEKLFF	TGTGCCAGCTCACCAGGGAGGGAAGCTAATGAAAAACTGTTTTTT
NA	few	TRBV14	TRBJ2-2	CASRSGLNTGELFF	TGTGCCAGCAGATCGGGACTGAACACCGGGGAGCTGTTTTTT
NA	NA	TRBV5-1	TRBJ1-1	CASSQTTGNTEAFF	TGCGCCAGCAGCCAAACAACAGGGAACACTGAAGCTTTCTTT
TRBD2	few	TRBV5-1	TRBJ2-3	CASSLAPSGIPDTQYF	TGCGCCAGCAGCTTGGCGCCTAGCGGGATACCAGATACGCAGTATTTT
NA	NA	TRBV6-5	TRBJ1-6	CASSPTITNSPLHF	TGTGCCAGCAGTCCGACAATTACCAATTCACCCCTCCACTTT
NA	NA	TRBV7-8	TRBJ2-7	CASSPRTDSYEQYF	TGTGCCAGCAGCCCGAGGACAGATTCCTACGAGCAGTACTTC